This T cell receptor (beta chain) appears in the sequencing data of a study of blood T cells in healthy people across ages. The use of a sample-barcoded 5' primer and a J-beta primer mix characterized a second PCR of roughly 7 to 11 cycles. TCRdb itself ran the 5' RACE reads through MiXCR, one entry per CDR3 protein. The sample holds around 1,800,000 distinct CDR3 sequences, about two fifths seen once. Trimming shortened V by 8 bases and J by 7 bases, and 9 bases separated the two germline ends. The CDR3 length is 11 residues. The source material was blood. This TCR derives from a human donor in good health. This rearrangement joins TRBV12-3 or TRBV12-4 to TRBJ2-1; D is uncertain. The CDR3 DNA reads as TGTGCCAGCGCCGACGGGAATGAGCAGTTCTTC. Translating it yields CASADGNEQFF.